This section outlines one TCR beta chain sequence together with its context. Antigen specificity is unknown. The data originate from a study of vaccination and CD4 T cells after COVID-19. The CDR3 sequence is 15 residues long. The germline V gene encodes CDR1 MDHEN and CDR2 SYDVKM. V lost 5 bases and J lost 2, with 16 bases in between. The treatment: approximately nine-day PBMC culture with coronavirus spike peptide pools or control peptides (ViraFEST assay). Oncomine TCR Beta short-read sequencing was applied to DNA from cultured CD4+ T cells. TCRdb reanalysed the PCR reads using MiXCR and keeps one entry per CDR3 protein. The sample contains over 15,000 distinct CDR3 sequences, approximately 50% of which appear only once.

The rearrangement uses TRBV28 and TRBJ2-7, with D uncertain. The starting material was CD4+ T cells from blood, cultured in vitro, obtained before SARS-CoV-2 vaccination. This TCR came from a human donor who had recovered from COVID-19. As DNA, the CDR3 is TGTGCCAGCAGTCCCCCCCGGGCGGCTACCTACGAGCAGTACTTC. Protein product: CASSPPRAATYEQYF.